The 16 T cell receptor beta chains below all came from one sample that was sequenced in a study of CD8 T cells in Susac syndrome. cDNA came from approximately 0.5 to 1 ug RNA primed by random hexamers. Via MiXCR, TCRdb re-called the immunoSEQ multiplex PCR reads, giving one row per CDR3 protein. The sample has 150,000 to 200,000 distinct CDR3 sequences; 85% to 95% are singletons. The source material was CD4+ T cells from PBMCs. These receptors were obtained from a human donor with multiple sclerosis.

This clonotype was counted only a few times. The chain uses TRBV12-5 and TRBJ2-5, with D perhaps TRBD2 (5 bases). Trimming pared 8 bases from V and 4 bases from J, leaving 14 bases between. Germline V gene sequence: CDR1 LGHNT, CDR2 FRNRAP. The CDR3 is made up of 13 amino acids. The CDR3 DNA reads TGTGCTAGTAGCTGGAGGCCGGGAGAGACCCAGTACTTC. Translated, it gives CASSWRPGETQYF.

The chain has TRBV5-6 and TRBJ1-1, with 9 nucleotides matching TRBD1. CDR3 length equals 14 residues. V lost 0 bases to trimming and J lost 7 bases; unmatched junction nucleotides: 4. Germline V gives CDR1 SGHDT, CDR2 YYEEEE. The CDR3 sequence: CASSLGDRVGEAFF. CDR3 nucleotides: TGTGCCAGCAGCTTGGGGGACAGGGTCGGTGAAGCTTTCTTT.

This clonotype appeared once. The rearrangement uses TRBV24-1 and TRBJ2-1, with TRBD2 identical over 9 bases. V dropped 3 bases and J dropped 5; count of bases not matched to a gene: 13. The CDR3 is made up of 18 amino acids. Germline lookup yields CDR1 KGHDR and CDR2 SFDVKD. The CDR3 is CATSDPLLGREGHNEQFF. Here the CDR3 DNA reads TGTGCCACCAGTGATCCCCTACTGGGGCGGGAGGGCCACAATGAGCAGTTCTTC.

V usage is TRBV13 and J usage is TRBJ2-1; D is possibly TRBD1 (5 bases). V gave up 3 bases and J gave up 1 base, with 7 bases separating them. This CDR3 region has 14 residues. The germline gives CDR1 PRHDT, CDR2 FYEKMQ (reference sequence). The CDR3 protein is CASSLRQSYNEQFF. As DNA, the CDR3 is TGTGCCAGCAGCTTGAGACAGTCCTACAATGAGCAGTTCTTC.

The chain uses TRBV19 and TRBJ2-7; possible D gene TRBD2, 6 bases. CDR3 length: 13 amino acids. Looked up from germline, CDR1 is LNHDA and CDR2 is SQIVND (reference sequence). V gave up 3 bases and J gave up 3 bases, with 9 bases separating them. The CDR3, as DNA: TGTGCCAGTAGTATGCAGGAGGGCTACGAGCAGTACTTC. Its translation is CASSMQEGYEQYF.

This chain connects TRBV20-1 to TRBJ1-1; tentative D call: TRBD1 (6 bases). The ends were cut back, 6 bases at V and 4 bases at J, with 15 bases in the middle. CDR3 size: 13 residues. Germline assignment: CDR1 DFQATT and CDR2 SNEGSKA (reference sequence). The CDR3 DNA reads TGCAGTGCCCGTCTGGACAGCCGCACTGAAGCTTTCTTT. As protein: CSARLDSRTEAFF.

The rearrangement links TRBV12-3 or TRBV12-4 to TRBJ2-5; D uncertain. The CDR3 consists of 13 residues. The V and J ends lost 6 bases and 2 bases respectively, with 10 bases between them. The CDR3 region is CASSSQQQETQYF. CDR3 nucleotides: TGTGCCAGCAGCTCCCAGCAACAAGAGACCCAGTACTTC.

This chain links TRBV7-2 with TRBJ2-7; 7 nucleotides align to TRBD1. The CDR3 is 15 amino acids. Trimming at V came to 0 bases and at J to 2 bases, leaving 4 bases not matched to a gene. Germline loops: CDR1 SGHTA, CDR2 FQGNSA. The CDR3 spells CASSLAPQGAYEQYF. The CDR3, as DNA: TGTGCCAGCAGCTTAGCCCCCCAGGGGGCCTACGAGCAGTACTTC. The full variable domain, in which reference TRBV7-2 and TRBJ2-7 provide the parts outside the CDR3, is GAGVSQSPSNKVTEKGKDVELRCDPISGHTALYWYRQSLGQGLEFLIYFQGNSAPDKSGLPSDRFSAERTGGSVSTLTIQRTQQEDSAVYLCASSLAPQGAYEQYFGPGTRLTVT.

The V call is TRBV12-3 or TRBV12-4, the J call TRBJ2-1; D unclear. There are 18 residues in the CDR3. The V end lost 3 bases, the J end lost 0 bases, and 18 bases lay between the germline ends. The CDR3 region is CASSFSESDPSSYNEQFF. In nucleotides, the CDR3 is TGTGCCAGCAGTTTTTCAGAGAGTGACCCGAGCTCCTACAATGAGCAGTTCTTC.

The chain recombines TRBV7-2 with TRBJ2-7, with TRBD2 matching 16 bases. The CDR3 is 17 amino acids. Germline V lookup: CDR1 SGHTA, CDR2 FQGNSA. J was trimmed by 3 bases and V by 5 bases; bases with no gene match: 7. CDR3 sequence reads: CASSAGTSGRARYEQYF. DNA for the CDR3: TGTGCCAGCAGCGCCGGGACTAGCGGGAGGGCCCGCTACGAGCAGTACTTC.

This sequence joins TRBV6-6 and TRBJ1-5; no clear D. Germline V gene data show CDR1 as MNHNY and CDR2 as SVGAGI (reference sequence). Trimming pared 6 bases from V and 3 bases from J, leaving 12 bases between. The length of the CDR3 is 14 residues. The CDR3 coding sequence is TGTGCCAGCAGCCGTTCAGAAGACAATCAGCCCCAGCATTTT. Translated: CASSRSEDNQPQHF.

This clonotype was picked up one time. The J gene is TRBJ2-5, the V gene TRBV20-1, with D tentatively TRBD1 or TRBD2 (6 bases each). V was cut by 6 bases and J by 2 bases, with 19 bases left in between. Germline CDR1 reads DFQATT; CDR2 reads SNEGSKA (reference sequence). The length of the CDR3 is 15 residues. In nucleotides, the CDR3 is TGCAGTGCAGCAGGGTTTGGGGGGCGACAAGAGACCCAGTACTTC. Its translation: CSAAGFGGRQETQYF.

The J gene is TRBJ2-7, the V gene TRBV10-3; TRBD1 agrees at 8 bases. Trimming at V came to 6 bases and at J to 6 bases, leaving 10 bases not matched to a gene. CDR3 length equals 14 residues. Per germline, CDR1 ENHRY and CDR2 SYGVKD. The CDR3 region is CAISPRTGSFEQYF. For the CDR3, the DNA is TGTGCCATCAGCCCCAGGACAGGGAGTTTCGAGCAGTACTTC.

The CDR3 DNA is TGCGCCAGCAGCTTACGGAGTTTCTCTAGCACAGATACGCAGTATTTT. Protein product: CASSLRSFSSTDTQYF. The rearrangement uses TRBV5-1 and TRBJ2-3; D remains ambiguous. The ends were cut back, 2 bases at V and 0 bases at J, with 13 bases in the middle. Germline V gives CDR1 SGHRS, CDR2 YFSETQ. There are 16 residues in the CDR3. Full variable domain (missing parts from reference TRBV5-1 and TRBJ2-3): KAGVTQTPRYLIKTRGQQVTLSCSPISGHRSVSWYQQTPGQGLQFLFEYFSETQRNKGNFPGRFSGRQFSNSRSEMNVSTLELGDSALYLCASSLRSFSSTDTQYFGPGTRLTVL.

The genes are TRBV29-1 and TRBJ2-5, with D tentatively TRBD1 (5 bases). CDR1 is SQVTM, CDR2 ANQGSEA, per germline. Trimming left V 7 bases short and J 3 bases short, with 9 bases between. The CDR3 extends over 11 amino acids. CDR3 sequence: CSGGEKETQYF. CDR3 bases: TGCAGCGGGGGCGAGAAAGAGACCCAGTACTTC. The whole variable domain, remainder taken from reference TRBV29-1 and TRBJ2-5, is SAVISQKPSRDICQRGTSLTIQCQVDSQVTMMFWYRQQPGQSLTLIATANQGSEATYESGFVIDKFPISRPNLTFSTLTVSNMSPEDSSIYLCSGGEKETQYFGPGTRLLVL.

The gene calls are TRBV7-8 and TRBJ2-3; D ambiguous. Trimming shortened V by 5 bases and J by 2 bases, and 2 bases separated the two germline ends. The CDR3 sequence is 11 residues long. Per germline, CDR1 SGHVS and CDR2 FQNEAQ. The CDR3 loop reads CASSITDTQYF. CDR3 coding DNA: TGTGCCAGCAGCATCACAGATACGCAGTATTTT.